These T cell receptor beta chains were read from a single sample in a study of healthy donors' naive CD4 and CD8 T cells. TCRdb re-analysed the reads in MiXCR, keeping a single row per CDR3 protein. The table includes roughly 200,000 distinct CDR3 sequences, nearly 75% detected once. Material for sequencing was naive CD4+ and CD8+ T cells sorted from blood, pooled from several donors. The receptors stem from a pool of human donors in good health; the sample pools cells from several healthy donors. Both conserved end residues are part of each CDR3. The D gene is left open where the match is weak. Clone sizes are given selectively: once, few, many, or a class where the clone is expanded.

V gene,clone size,J gene,D gene,CDR3 DNA,CDR3 protein
TRBV18,.,TRBJ2-7,TRBD1,TGTGCCAGCTCACCGGGGACAGAGAGCTACGAGCAGTACTTC,CASSPGTESYEQYF
TRBV6-6,.,TRBJ2-7,.,TGTGCCAGCGGCCGGGGGCAGGGCAACGAGCAGTACTTC,CASGRGQGNEQYF
TRBV7-8,.,TRBJ2-7,.,TGTGCCAGCAGCGCAGACCGATACGAGCAGTACTTC,CASSADRYEQYF
TRBV6-5,once,TRBJ2-1,TRBD2,TGTGCCAGCAGTTACCTACATCCGGGACTAGCGGGAGGAACGGACAATGAGCAGTTCTTC,CASSYLHPGLAGGTDNEQFF
TRBV6-5,.,TRBJ1-2,.,TGTGCCAGCAGTTCTCCTACTCTTGAGTATGGCTACACCTTC,CASSSPTLEYGYTF
TRBV4-2,few,TRBJ1-1,.,TGTGCCAGCAGCCAAGAGTCCACAATGAACACTGAAGCTTTCTTT,CASSQESTMNTEAFF
TRBV29-1,few,TRBJ1-2,TRBD1,TGCAGCGTTGAAGACTCCGGGACAGACTATGGCTACACCTTC,CSVEDSGTDYGYTF
TRBV4-3,.,TRBJ1-1,.,TGCGCCAGCAGCCAAGATAGAGGTGGAAGTACTGAAGCTTTCTTT,CASSQDRGGSTEAFF
TRBV12-5,few,TRBJ1-1,.,TGTGCTAGTGGTCCGACAATGAACACTGAAGCTTTCTTT,CASGPTMNTEAFF
TRBV6-5,once,TRBJ1-1,.,TGTGCCAGCAGTGAAACAGGGATCCACACTGAAGCTTTCTTT,CASSETGIHTEAFF